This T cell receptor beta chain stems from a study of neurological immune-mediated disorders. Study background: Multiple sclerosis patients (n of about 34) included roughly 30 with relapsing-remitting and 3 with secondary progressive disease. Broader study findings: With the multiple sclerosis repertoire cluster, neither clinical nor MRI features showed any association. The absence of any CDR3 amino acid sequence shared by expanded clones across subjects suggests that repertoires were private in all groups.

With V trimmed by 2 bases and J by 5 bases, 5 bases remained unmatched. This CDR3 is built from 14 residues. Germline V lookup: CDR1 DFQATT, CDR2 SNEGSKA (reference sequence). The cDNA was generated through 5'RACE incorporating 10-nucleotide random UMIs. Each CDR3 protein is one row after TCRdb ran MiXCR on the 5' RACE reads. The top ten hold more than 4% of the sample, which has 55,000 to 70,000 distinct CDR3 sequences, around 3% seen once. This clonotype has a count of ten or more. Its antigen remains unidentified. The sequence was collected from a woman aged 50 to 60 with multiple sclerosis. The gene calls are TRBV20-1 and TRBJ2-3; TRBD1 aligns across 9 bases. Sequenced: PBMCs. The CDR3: CSARRGTGRDTQYF. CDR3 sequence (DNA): TGCAGTGCTAGAAGGGGGACAGGGAGAGATACGCAGTATTTT.